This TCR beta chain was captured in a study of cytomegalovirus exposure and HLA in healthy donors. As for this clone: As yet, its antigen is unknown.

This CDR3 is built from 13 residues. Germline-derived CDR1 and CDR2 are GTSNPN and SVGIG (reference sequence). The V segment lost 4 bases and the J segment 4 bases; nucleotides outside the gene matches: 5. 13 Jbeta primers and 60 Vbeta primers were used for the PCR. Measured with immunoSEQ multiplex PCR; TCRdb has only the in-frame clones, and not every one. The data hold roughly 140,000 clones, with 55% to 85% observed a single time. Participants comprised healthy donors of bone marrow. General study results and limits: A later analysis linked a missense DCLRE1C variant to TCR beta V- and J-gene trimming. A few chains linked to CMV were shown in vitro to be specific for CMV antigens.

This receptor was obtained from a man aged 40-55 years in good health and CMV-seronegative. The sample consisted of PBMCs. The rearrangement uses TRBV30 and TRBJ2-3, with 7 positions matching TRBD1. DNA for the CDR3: TGTGCCTGGAACTCAGGGGGATCAGATACGCAGTATTTT. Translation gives CAWNSGGSDTQYF.